This is a list of T cell receptor beta chains from one sample in a study of T cell responses to AZD1222 COVID-19 vaccine. Produced via immunoSEQ multiplex PCR; TCRdb's table is partial and in-frame only. Of under 200,000 clones listed, about nine tenths were seen once; the top ten hold over 1.2%. Sequencing used peripheral blood, obtained on day 0 of AZD1222 vaccination. The receptor set was obtained from an adult in good health. The CDR3 runs from the conserved cysteine through the conserved F or W. D genes are given only for firm matches. Expanded clones get a size class; other rows say once, few or many, or leave the size out.

clone_size: few
j_call: TRBJ2-1
d_call: TRBD2
v_call: TRBV9
cdr3_nt: TGTGCCAGCAGCGATAGCGGGGGGGCCGGGGAGCAGTTCTTC
cdr3_aa: CASSDSGGAGEQFF

clone_size: -
j_call: TRBJ1-2
d_call: -
v_call: TRBV28
cdr3_nt: TGTGCCACTAGAGAGTTCACTCAGGCGGCCTTC
cdr3_aa: CATREFTQAAF

clone_size: -
j_call: TRBJ1-2
d_call: TRBD1
v_call: TRBV11-2
cdr3_nt: TGTGCCAGCAGCTTAGCTGGGACAGGGTCCGGGTATGGCTACACCTTC
cdr3_aa: CASSLAGTGSGYGYTF

clone_size: -
j_call: TRBJ1-2
d_call: -
v_call: TRBV18
cdr3_nt: TGTGCCAGCTCACGGGGGGCATCGGAAGGCTACACCTTC
cdr3_aa: CASSRGASEGYTF

clone_size: -
j_call: TRBJ2-7
d_call: -
v_call: TRBV13
cdr3_nt: TGTGCCAGCAGCTTGATCGGCTACGAGCAGTACTTC
cdr3_aa: CASSLIGYEQYF

clone_size: -
j_call: TRBJ1-5
d_call: -
v_call: TRBV7-9
cdr3_nt: TGTGCCAGCAGCCTGGGGGGGACTCAGCCCCAGCATTTT
cdr3_aa: CASSLGGTQPQHF

clone_size: -
j_call: TRBJ2-1
d_call: TRBD2
v_call: TRBV2
cdr3_nt: TGTGCCAGCAGGATGCCTAGCGGGGGGTACAATGAGCAGTTCTTC
cdr3_aa: CASRMPSGGYNEQFF

clone_size: -
j_call: TRBJ1-1
d_call: -
v_call: TRBV10-2
cdr3_nt: TGCGCCAGCAGTGATCGGACAGACATCATGAACACTGAAGCTTTCTTT
cdr3_aa: CASSDRTDIMNTEAFF

clone_size: -
j_call: TRBJ1-6
d_call: -
v_call: TRBV5-1
cdr3_nt: TGCGCCAGCAGCTTTCCAAATTCACCCCTCCACTTT
cdr3_aa: CASSFPNSPLHF

clone_size: -
j_call: TRBJ2-2
d_call: -
v_call: TRBV6-5
cdr3_nt: TGTGCCAGCAGCCAAAATGGGGGGCCGCACGGGGAGCTGTTTTTT
cdr3_aa: CASSQNGGPHGELFF

clone_size: -
j_call: TRBJ1-6
d_call: TRBD1
v_call: TRBV4-1
cdr3_nt: TGCGCCAGCAGCCCCCGGGACAGGGGTCTGCTAAATTCACCCCTCCACTTT
cdr3_aa: CASSPRDRGLLNSPLHF

clone_size: once
j_call: TRBJ1-1
d_call: -
v_call: TRBV9
cdr3_nt: TGTGCCAGCAGTCCAGGTCGGATGAACACTGAAGCTTTCTTT
cdr3_aa: CASSPGRMNTEAFF

clone_size: -
j_call: TRBJ2-5
d_call: -
v_call: TRBV11-2
cdr3_nt: TGTGCCAGCAGCTTAGCTCTGAACGGAGAGACCCAGTACTTC
cdr3_aa: CASSLALNGETQYF

clone_size: -
j_call: TRBJ2-1
d_call: -
v_call: TRBV12-3/TRBV12-4
cdr3_nt: TGTGCCAGCAAGTCCACCCCGGATGAGCAGTTCTTC
cdr3_aa: CASKSTPDEQFF

clone_size: -
j_call: TRBJ2-3
d_call: TRBD2
v_call: TRBV7-3
cdr3_nt: TGTGCCAGCAGCCATACTAGCGGGGGGAAACGAAATACGCAGTATTTT
cdr3_aa: CASSHTSGGKRNTQYF

clone_size: -
j_call: TRBJ1-3
d_call: -
v_call: TRBV5-8
cdr3_nt: TGTGCCAGCAGACCCACAGTCTCTGGAAACACCATATATTTT
cdr3_aa: CASRPTVSGNTIYF

clone_size: -
j_call: TRBJ1-1
d_call: -
v_call: TRBV6-2/TRBV6-3
cdr3_nt: TGTGCCAGCAGTACCCCGTCGGGGTCCGAGGTGGACACTGAAGCTTTCTTT
cdr3_aa: CASSTPSGSEVDTEAFF

clone_size: once
j_call: TRBJ1-1
d_call: -
v_call: TRBV4-1
cdr3_nt: TGCGCCAGCAGCCTCCGAACAATGGGCACTGAAGCTTTCTTT
cdr3_aa: CASSLRTMGTEAFF

clone_size: -
j_call: TRBJ2-5
d_call: TRBD2
v_call: TRBV29-1
cdr3_nt: TGCAGCGTTTGCGGGGGGCCTAAAGGGACCCAGTACTTC
cdr3_aa: CSVCGGPKGTQYF

clone_size: once
j_call: TRBJ1-2
d_call: -
v_call: TRBV27
cdr3_nt: TGTGCCAGCAGCCCCGGGAGCCACTATGGCTACACCTTC
cdr3_aa: CASSPGSHYGYTF

clone_size: once
j_call: TRBJ1-6
d_call: TRBD1
v_call: TRBV4-1
cdr3_nt: TGCGCCAGCAGCCAAGTAGGGCAGGGGGATACACCCCTCCACTTT
cdr3_aa: CASSQVGQGDTPLHF

clone_size: -
j_call: TRBJ2-2
d_call: TRBD2
v_call: TRBV12-5
cdr3_nt: TGTGCTAGTGGTCTCACAGGGGTAGCGGGGGGCCACACCGGGGAGCTGTTTTTT
cdr3_aa: CASGLTGVAGGHTGELFF

clone_size: -
j_call: TRBJ1-1
d_call: -
v_call: TRBV10-1
cdr3_nt: TGCGCCAGCAGTGACCAGGGTAGGGGCACTGAAGCTTTCTTT
cdr3_aa: CASSDQGRGTEAFF

clone_size: -
j_call: TRBJ2-5
d_call: -
v_call: TRBV6-5
cdr3_nt: TGTGCCAGCAGCTCACAGGGGGGGTTTTGGACCCAGTACTTC
cdr3_aa: CASSSQGGFWTQYF

clone_size: -
j_call: TRBJ2-1
d_call: -
v_call: TRBV6-5
cdr3_nt: TGTGCCAGCACCATCAGAGAATACAATGAGCAGTTCTTC
cdr3_aa: CASTIREYNEQFF

clone_size: -
j_call: TRBJ1-4
d_call: -
v_call: TRBV19
cdr3_nt: TGTGCCAGTAGTATGGTTTTCGAAAAACTGTTTTTT
cdr3_aa: CASSMVFEKLFF

clone_size: -
j_call: TRBJ2-1
d_call: TRBD2
v_call: TRBV7-9
cdr3_nt: TGTGCCAGCAGCATCCCAGGGTCCAGCGGGGGTATGCATGAGCAGTTCTTC
cdr3_aa: CASSIPGSSGGMHEQFF

clone_size: -
j_call: TRBJ2-3
d_call: -
v_call: TRBV28
cdr3_nt: TGTGCCAGCAGTTTAAGCGGACAAGGCCAGCATACGCAGTATTTT
cdr3_aa: CASSLSGQGQHTQYF

clone_size: -
j_call: TRBJ1-4
d_call: -
v_call: TRBV28
cdr3_nt: TGTGCCAGCAGTTTAACGGGGTATAATGAAAAACTGTTTTTT
cdr3_aa: CASSLTGYNEKLFF

clone_size: -
j_call: TRBJ2-1
d_call: -
v_call: TRBV12-3/TRBV12-4
cdr3_nt: TGTGCCAGCAGTTCGCAGGGCGTTCATGAGCAGTTCTTC
cdr3_aa: CASSSQGVHEQFF

clone_size: -
j_call: TRBJ1-4
d_call: -
v_call: TRBV6-2/TRBV6-3
cdr3_nt: TGTGCCAGCAGTTACTCTTACAGGGATAACCCTAAACTGTTTTTT
cdr3_aa: CASSYSYRDNPKLFF

clone_size: -
j_call: TRBJ2-1
d_call: TRBD2
v_call: TRBV19
cdr3_nt: TGTGCCAGTAGTATCCCACTAGCGGGGACCTCCTACAATGAGCAGTTCTTC
cdr3_aa: CASSIPLAGTSYNEQFF

clone_size: -
j_call: TRBJ2-7
d_call: -
v_call: TRBV27
cdr3_nt: TGTGCCAGCGCGGCGGGGCGGACCTACGAGCAGTACTTC
cdr3_aa: CASAAGRTYEQYF

clone_size: -
j_call: TRBJ1-2
d_call: -
v_call: TRBV4-2
cdr3_nt: TGTGCCAGCAGCCAAGAATCTGGAGGCTTCCAGAGCTATGGCTACACCTTC
cdr3_aa: CASSQESGGFQSYGYTF

clone_size: -
j_call: TRBJ1-6
d_call: TRBD1
v_call: TRBV7-9
cdr3_nt: TGTGCCAGCAGCTTAAGGCAGGGGGGCCAAAATTCACCCCTCCACTTT
cdr3_aa: CASSLRQGGQNSPLHF

clone_size: -
j_call: TRBJ1-2
d_call: TRBD1
v_call: TRBV28
cdr3_nt: TGTGCCAGCAGTCGCACAGGGGGCACAGGGGATGGCTACACCTTC
cdr3_aa: CASSRTGGTGDGYTF

clone_size: -
j_call: TRBJ2-7
d_call: -
v_call: TRBV6-5
cdr3_nt: TGTGCCAGCGGGGACCATTACGAGCAGTACTTC
cdr3_aa: CASGDHYEQYF

clone_size: -
j_call: TRBJ1-4
d_call: -
v_call: TRBV30
cdr3_nt: TGTGCCTGGCCTACGGGGAGCGTTGGGGAAAAACTGTTTTTT
cdr3_aa: CAWPTGSVGEKLFF

clone_size: few
j_call: TRBJ1-6
d_call: -
v_call: TRBV2
cdr3_nt: TGTGCCAGCACTCCGGACGGAAATTCACCCCTCCACTTT
cdr3_aa: CASTPDGNSPLHF

clone_size: -
j_call: TRBJ2-1
d_call: -
v_call: TRBV7-6
cdr3_nt: TGTGCCAGCAGTTTTAGACAGGGAGGGGAAAATGAGCAGTTCTTC
cdr3_aa: CASSFRQGGENEQFF

clone_size: -
j_call: TRBJ1-6
d_call: -
v_call: TRBV6-1
cdr3_nt: TGTGCCAGCAGTGAAGGACAAAACTATAATTCACCCCTCCACTTT
cdr3_aa: CASSEGQNYNSPLHF

clone_size: once
j_call: TRBJ2-1
d_call: -
v_call: TRBV7-3
cdr3_nt: TGTGCCAGCAGCTTAAATCAGGGGCTCTCCTACAATGAGCAGTTCTTC
cdr3_aa: CASSLNQGLSYNEQFF

clone_size: -
j_call: TRBJ1-4
d_call: TRBD1
v_call: TRBV7-9
cdr3_nt: TGTGCCAGCAGCTTAGACGGACAGGCTGGCGAAAAACTGTTTTTT
cdr3_aa: CASSLDGQAGEKLFF

clone_size: few
j_call: TRBJ1-3
d_call: -
v_call: TRBV7-3
cdr3_nt: TGTGCCAGCAGCTTAAGAGGGGCTGGAAACACCATATATTTT
cdr3_aa: CASSLRGAGNTIYF

clone_size: -
j_call: TRBJ1-2
d_call: TRBD1
v_call: TRBV28
cdr3_nt: TGTGCCAGCACCTCCCTCGGACAGGGGGCGGGTGGCTACACCTTC
cdr3_aa: CASTSLGQGAGGYTF

clone_size: -
j_call: TRBJ1-1
d_call: TRBD1
v_call: TRBV9
cdr3_nt: TGTGCCAGCAGCCCCACCCGTGACAGGGGCACTGAAGCTTTCTTT
cdr3_aa: CASSPTRDRGTEAFF

clone_size: once
j_call: TRBJ1-2
d_call: -
v_call: TRBV9
cdr3_nt: TGTGCCAGCAGCTCACCCCTTGTCGGGGGGGCTTGGTATGGCTACACCTTC
cdr3_aa: CASSSPLVGGAWYGYTF

clone_size: once
j_call: TRBJ1-4
d_call: -
v_call: TRBV15
cdr3_nt: TGTGCCACCAAAGAGCCCTGGAATGAAAAACTGTTTTTT
cdr3_aa: CATKEPWNEKLFF

clone_size: -
j_call: TRBJ2-7
d_call: -
v_call: TRBV7-2
cdr3_nt: TGTGCCAGCGGCATTACCTACGAGCAGTACTTC
cdr3_aa: CASGITYEQYF

clone_size: -
j_call: TRBJ1-2
d_call: -
v_call: TRBV5-6
cdr3_nt: TGTGCCAGCAGCTTGGGGGGATGGCGAATCACCTTC
cdr3_aa: CASSLGGWRITF

clone_size: -
j_call: TRBJ1-2
d_call: -
v_call: TRBV18
cdr3_nt: TGTGCCAGCTCACCCGGCAGCACTAACTATGGCTACACCTTC
cdr3_aa: CASSPGSTNYGYTF

clone_size: -
j_call: TRBJ2-3
d_call: TRBD2
v_call: TRBV6-5
cdr3_nt: TGTGCCAGCAGTCCTAGCGGGTTTCGCACAGATACGCAGTATTTT
cdr3_aa: CASSPSGFRTDTQYF

clone_size: -
j_call: TRBJ1-3
d_call: -
v_call: TRBV7-2
cdr3_nt: TGTGCCAGCAGCCTACAGACGTCCAGGGGAAACACCATATATTTT
cdr3_aa: CASSLQTSRGNTIYF

clone_size: -
j_call: TRBJ1-2
d_call: TRBD1
v_call: TRBV4-1
cdr3_nt: TGCGCCAGCAGCCAAGAACCAGGGGGGTTTAACTATGGCTACACCTTC
cdr3_aa: CASSQEPGGFNYGYTF

clone_size: -
j_call: TRBJ1-1
d_call: -
v_call: TRBV20-1
cdr3_nt: TGCAGTGCCGGGGGAACTGAAGCTTTCTTT
cdr3_aa: CSAGGTEAFF

clone_size: once
j_call: TRBJ2-2
d_call: -
v_call: TRBV2
cdr3_nt: TGTGCCAGCAGTCTCGACGGCATTGGGACCGGGGAGCTGTTTTTT
cdr3_aa: CASSLDGIGTGELFF

clone_size: -
j_call: TRBJ2-1
d_call: -
v_call: TRBV24-1
cdr3_nt: TGTGCCACCTCATTGGTGGGTTACAATGAGCAGTTCTTC
cdr3_aa: CATSLVGYNEQFF

clone_size: -
j_call: TRBJ2-1
d_call: -
v_call: TRBV29-1
cdr3_nt: TGCAGCGTTGATGGTTCAGAGCAGTTCTTC
cdr3_aa: CSVDGSEQFF

clone_size: -
j_call: TRBJ1-5
d_call: TRBD1
v_call: TRBV5-8
cdr3_nt: TGTGCCAGCAGCCCCAGGGGGTATAGCAATCAGCCCCAGCATTTT
cdr3_aa: CASSPRGYSNQPQHF